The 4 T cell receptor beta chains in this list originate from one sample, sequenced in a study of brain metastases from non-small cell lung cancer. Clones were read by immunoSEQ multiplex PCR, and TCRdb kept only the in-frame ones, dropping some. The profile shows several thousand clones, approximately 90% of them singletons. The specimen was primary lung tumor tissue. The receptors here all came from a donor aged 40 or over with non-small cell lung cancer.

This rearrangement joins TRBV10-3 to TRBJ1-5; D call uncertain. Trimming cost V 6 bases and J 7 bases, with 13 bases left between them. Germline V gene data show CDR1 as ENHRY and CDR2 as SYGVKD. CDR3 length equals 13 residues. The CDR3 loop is CAISEGRTQPQHF. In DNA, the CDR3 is TGTGCCATCAGCGAAGGACGGACCCAGCCCCAGCATTTT.

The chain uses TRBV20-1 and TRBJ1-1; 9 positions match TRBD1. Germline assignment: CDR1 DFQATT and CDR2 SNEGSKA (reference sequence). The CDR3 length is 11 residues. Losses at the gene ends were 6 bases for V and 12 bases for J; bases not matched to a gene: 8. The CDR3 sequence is CSATLDRGTFF. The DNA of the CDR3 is TGCAGTGCCACGTTGGACAGGGGAACTTTCTTT.

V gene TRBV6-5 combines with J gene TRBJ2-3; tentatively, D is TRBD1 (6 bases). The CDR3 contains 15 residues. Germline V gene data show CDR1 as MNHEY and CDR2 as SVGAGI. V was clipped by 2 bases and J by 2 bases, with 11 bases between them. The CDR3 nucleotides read TGTGCCAGCAGTTACCTCCAGGGGACCACAGATACGCAGTATTTT. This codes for CASSYLQGTTDTQYF.

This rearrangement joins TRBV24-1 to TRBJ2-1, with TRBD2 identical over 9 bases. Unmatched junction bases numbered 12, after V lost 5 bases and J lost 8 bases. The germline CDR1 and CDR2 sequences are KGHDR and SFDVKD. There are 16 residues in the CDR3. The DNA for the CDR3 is TGTGCCACCAGTGCCCTGGGAGGGACTAGCACCGATGAGCAGTTCTTC. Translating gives CATSALGGTSTDEQFF.